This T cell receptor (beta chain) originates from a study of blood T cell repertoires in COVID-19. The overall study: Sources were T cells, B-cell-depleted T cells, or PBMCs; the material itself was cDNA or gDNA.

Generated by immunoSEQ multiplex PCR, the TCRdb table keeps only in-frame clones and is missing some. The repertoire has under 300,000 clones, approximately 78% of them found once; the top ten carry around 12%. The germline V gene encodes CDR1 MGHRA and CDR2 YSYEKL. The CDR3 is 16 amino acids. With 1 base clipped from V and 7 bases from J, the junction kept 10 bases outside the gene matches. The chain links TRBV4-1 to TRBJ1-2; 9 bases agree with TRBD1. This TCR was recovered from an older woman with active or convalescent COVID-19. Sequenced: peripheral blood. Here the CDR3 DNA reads TGCGCCAGCAGCCAAGTTAAGGGACAGGGAGGTTTTGGCTACACCTTC. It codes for CASSQVKGQGGFGYTF.